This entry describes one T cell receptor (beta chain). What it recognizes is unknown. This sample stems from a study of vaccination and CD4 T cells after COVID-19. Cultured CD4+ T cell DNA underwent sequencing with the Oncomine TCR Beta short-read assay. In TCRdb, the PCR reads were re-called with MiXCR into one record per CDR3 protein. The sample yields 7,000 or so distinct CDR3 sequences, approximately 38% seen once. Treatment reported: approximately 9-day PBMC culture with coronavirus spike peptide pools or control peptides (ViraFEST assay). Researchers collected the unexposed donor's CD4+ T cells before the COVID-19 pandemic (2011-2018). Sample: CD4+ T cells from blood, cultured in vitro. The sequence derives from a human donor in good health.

CDR3 residues: CASSPSDRGLTYNSPLHF. The CDR3 DNA sequence: TGTGCCAGCAGCCCATCCGACAGGGGGCTAACCTATAATTCACCCCTCCACTTT. The V call is TRBV7-2, the J call TRBJ1-6; 10 bases are a match to TRBD1. Germline V lookup: CDR1 SGHTA, CDR2 FQGNSA. The CDR3 runs 18 residues. With 5 bases clipped from V and 2 bases from J, the junction kept 9 bases outside the gene matches.